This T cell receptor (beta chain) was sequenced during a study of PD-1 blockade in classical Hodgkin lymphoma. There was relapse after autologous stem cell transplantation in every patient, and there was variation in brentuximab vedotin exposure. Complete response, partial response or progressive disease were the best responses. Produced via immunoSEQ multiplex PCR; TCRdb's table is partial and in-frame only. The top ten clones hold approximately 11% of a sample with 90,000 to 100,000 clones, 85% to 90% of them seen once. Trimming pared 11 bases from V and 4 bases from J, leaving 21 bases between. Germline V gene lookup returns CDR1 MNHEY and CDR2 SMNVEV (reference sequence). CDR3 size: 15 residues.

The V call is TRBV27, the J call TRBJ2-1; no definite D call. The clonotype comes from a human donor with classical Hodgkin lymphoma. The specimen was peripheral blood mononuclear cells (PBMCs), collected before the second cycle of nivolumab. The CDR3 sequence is CARPSRLRRYNEQFF. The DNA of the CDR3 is TGTGCCCGCCCCTCGAGGCTACGAAGGTACAATGAGCAGTTCTTC.